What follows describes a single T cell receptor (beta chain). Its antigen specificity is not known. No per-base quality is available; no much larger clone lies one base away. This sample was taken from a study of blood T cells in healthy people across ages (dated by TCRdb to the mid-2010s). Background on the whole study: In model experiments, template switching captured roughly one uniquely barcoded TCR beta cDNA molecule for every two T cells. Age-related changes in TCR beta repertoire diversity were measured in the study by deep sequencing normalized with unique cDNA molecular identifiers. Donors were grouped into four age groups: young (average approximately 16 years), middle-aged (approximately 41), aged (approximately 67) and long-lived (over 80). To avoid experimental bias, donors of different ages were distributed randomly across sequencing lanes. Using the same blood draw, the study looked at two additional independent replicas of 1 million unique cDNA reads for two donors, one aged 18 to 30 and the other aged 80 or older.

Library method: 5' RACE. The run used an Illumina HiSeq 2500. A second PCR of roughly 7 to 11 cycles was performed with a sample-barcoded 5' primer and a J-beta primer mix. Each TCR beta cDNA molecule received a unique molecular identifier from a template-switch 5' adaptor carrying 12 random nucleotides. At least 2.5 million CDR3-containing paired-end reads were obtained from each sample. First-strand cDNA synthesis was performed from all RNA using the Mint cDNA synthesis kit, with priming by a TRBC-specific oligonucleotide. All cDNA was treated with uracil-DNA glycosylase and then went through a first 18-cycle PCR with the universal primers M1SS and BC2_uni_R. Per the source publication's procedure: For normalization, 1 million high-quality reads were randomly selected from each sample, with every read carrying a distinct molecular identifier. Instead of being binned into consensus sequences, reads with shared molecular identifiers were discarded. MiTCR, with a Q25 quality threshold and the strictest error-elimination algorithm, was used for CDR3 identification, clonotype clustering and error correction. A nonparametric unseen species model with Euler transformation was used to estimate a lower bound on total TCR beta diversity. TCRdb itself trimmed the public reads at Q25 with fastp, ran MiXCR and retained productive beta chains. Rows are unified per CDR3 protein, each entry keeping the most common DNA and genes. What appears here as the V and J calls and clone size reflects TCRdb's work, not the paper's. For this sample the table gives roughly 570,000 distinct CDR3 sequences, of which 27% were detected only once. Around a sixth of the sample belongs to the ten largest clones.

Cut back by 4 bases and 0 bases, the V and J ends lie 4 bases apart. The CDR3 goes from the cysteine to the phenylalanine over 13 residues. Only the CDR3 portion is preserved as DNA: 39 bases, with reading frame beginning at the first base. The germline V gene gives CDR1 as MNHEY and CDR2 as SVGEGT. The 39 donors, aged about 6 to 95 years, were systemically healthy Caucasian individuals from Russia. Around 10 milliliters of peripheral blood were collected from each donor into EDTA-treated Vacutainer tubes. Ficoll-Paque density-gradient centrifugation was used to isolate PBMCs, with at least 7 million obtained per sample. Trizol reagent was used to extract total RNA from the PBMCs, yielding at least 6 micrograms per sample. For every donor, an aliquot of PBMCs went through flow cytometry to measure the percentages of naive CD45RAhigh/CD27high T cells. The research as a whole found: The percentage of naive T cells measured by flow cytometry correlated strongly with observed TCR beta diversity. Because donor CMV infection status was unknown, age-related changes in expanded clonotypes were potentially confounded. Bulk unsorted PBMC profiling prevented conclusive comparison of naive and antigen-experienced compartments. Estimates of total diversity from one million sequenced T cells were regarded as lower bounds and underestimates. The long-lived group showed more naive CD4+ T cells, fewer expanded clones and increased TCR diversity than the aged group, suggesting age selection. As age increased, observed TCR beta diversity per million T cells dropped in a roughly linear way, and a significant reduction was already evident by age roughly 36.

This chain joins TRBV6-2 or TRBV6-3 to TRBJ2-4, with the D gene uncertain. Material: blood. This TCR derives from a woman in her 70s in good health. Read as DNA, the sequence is TGTGCCAGCAGTTCGGAAGCCAAAAACATTCAGTACTTC. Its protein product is CASSSEAKNIQYF.